The source of this T cell receptor beta chain is a study of cytomegalovirus exposure and HLA in healthy donors. About this clone itself: Antigen specificity is unknown.

The CDR3 extends over 15 amino acids. Germline V gene lookup returns CDR1 SGHTA and CDR2 FQGNSA. The V end was cut by 1 base, the J end by 3 bases, with 13 bases between. In the PCR, 60 Vbeta and 13 Jbeta primers were used. TCRdb keeps only in-frame clones here, not all; method: immunoSEQ multiplex PCR. The sample includes approximately 41,000 clones, over 75% of them seen just once. Regarding the study as a whole: There were several of the most significant clusters that appeared linked to common viral pathogens in a later analysis. Most subjects' HLA-A and HLA-B alleles were reportedly predicted from TCR beta sequences.

This sequence originates from a man aged 50 to 59 in good health and CMV-seronegative. The chain carries TRBV7-2 and TRBJ2-7; D is unclear. Source material: PBMCs. CDR3 DNA: TGTGCCAGCAGCTTAGATGCAGATCCTAGCTACGAGCAGTACTTC. This translates into CASSLDADPSYEQYF.